This T cell receptor (beta chain) was profiled in a study of radiation and T cells in renal cell carcinoma. Germline V gene lookup returns CDR1 SGDLS and CDR2 YYNGEE. The CDR3 has 12 amino acids. Trimming removed 2 bases at V and 6 bases at J, with 9 bases between. Stated time point: blood 4 weeks post-SBRT, at nephrectomy. Treatment described: 15 Gy SBRT to primary tumor, nephrectomy 4 weeks later. Nephrectomy followed 15 Gy stereotactic body radiation by 4 weeks. The patient's renal cell carcinoma had clear cell pathology. Some clones are missing from TCRdb's copy, which holds only in-frame ones; the method was immunoSEQ multiplex PCR. The repertoire holds approximately 150,000 clones, roughly 90% seen once, with roughly 17% in the top ten.

The sequence derives from a woman aged 50 to 65 with renal cell carcinoma. Material: blood, obtained from a patient whose treatment included radiotherapy and nephrectomy. This chain joins TRBV9 and TRBJ2-7; TRBD2 might be the D (5 bases). CDR3 sequence: CASSVGMGEQYF. CDR3 in DNA: TGTGCCAGCAGCGTCGGGATGGGCGAGCAGTACTTC. The full variable domain, rest sourced from reference TRBV9 and TRBJ2-7, is DSGVTQTPKHLITATGQRVTLRCSPRSGDLSVYWYQQSLDQGLQFLIQYYNGEERAKGNILERFSAQQFPDLHSELNLSSLELGDSALYFCASSVGMGEQYFGPGTRLTVT.